This T cell receptor (beta chain) was sequenced in a study of blood T cells in healthy people across ages. Study-wide background: Every two T cells gave about one barcoded beta molecule via template switching.

This clonotype was observed a handful of times. Germline CDR1 reads MNHEY; CDR2 reads SVGEGT. The CDR3 extends over 14 amino acids. V lost 2 bases to trimming and J lost 8 bases, with 15 bases between them. A J-beta primer mix and a sample-barcoded 5' primer were used in a second PCR of roughly 7 to 12 cycles. Each cDNA molecule was tagged by a template-switch adaptor with 12 random nucleotides. Via MiXCR, TCRdb re-called the 5' RACE reads, giving one row per CDR3 protein. The sample has 1.5 million to 2 million distinct CDR3 sequences; about 30% are singletons. The chain employs TRBV6-2 or TRBV6-3 and TRBJ1-2; the D is unclear. This clonotype was sampled from a woman aged 25 to 39 in good health. The specimen sequenced was blood. The CDR3 loop reads CASSYPAAVGGYTF. The CDR3 DNA reads as TGTGCCAGCAGTTACCCCGCGGCGGTTGGGGGCTACACCTTC.